These T cell receptor beta chains were read from a single sample in a study of T cell responses to AZD1222 COVID-19 vaccine. Using immunoSEQ multiplex PCR, the repertoire was profiled, and TCRdb retains in-frame clones only, with some absent. The sample holds roughly 140,000 clones; approximately 87% are singletons and the top ten take approximately 1.8%. Sequenced material: peripheral blood, taken 28 days after the second AZD1222 dose. These receptors were collected from an adult who received the AZD1222 COVID-19 vaccine. CDR3s include the opening cysteine and the closing phenylalanine or tryptophan. Fields, in order: J gene, clone size, D gene, V gene, CDR3 DNA, CDR3 protein. D genes are given only for firm matches. Clone sizes are given selectively: once, few, many, or a class where the clone is expanded.

J: TRBJ2-7
size: few
D: NA
V: TRBV28
DNA: TGTGCCAGCAGTTTTATTGGTTCATTCAACGAGCAGTACTTC
CDR3: CASSFIGSFNEQYF

J: TRBJ2-5
size: NA
D: TRBD1
V: TRBV2
DNA: TGTGCCAGCAGGACGACAGGGGCGCGAGAGACCCAGTACTTC
CDR3: CASRTTGARETQYF

J: TRBJ1-2
size: NA
D: NA
V: TRBV11-2
DNA: TGTGCCAGCAGAGGAACCGGGCCGCACTTCTATGGCTACACCTTC
CDR3: CASRGTGPHFYGYTF

J: TRBJ1-2
size: NA
D: NA
V: TRBV6-6
DNA: TGTGCCAGCAGCCCAGGGAAGAACTATGGCTACACCTTC
CDR3: CASSPGKNYGYTF

J: TRBJ2-2
size: NA
D: NA
V: TRBV18
DNA: TGTGCCAGCTCACCAGGCGGGGAGCTGTTTTTT
CDR3: CASSPGGELFF

J: TRBJ2-5
size: once
D: NA
V: TRBV28
DNA: TGTGCCAGCAGTTTAACACGTCCTGGGGCCCAGTACTTC
CDR3: CASSLTRPGAQYF

J: TRBJ2-7
size: NA
D: TRBD2
V: TRBV7-6
DNA: TGTGCCAGCAGCTTAGGTCCGGGAGGGGACCACGAGCAGTACTTC
CDR3: CASSLGPGGDHEQYF

J: TRBJ2-1
size: NA
D: NA
V: TRBV6-5
DNA: TGTGCCAGCAGGGTATCTCGGGGCGTCGAGCAGTTCTTC
CDR3: CASRVSRGVEQFF

J: TRBJ2-2
size: NA
D: NA
V: TRBV5-5
DNA: TGTGCCAGCAGCGAGGGGTCGGGGAACACCGGGGAGCTGTTTTTT
CDR3: CASSEGSGNTGELFF

J: TRBJ1-2
size: once
D: NA
V: TRBV28
DNA: TGTGCCAGCAGTCTAACTAACTATGGCTACACCTTC
CDR3: CASSLTNYGYTF

J: TRBJ2-7
size: NA
D: NA
V: TRBV6-5
DNA: TGTGCCAGCACTACAGGTTCCTCCTACGAGCAGTACTTC
CDR3: CASTTGSSYEQYF

J: TRBJ1-4
size: NA
D: NA
V: TRBV2
DNA: TGTGCCAGCACCTTACAGGGATTGGAGGAAAAACTGTTTTTT
CDR3: CASTLQGLEEKLFF

J: TRBJ2-3
size: NA
D: TRBD2
V: TRBV7-3
DNA: TGTGCCAGCAGCTTATCGGGGACTAGCCGAGATACGCAGTATTTT
CDR3: CASSLSGTSRDTQYF

J: TRBJ1-4
size: once
D: NA
V: TRBV7-6
DNA: TGTGCCAGCAGCTTAGTCGGTTTTCTGACTAATGAAAAACTGTTTTTT
CDR3: CASSLVGFLTNEKLFF

J: TRBJ2-1
size: few
D: NA
V: TRBV7-8
DNA: TGTGCCAGCGGCAGATACAATGAGCAGTTCTTC
CDR3: CASGRYNEQFF

J: TRBJ2-1
size: NA
D: TRBD1
V: TRBV4-1
DNA: TGCGCCAGCAGCCAGGCCGGGACAGCGTACAATGAGCAGTTCTTC
CDR3: CASSQAGTAYNEQFF

J: TRBJ1-1
size: NA
D: NA
V: TRBV7-6
DNA: TGTGCCAGCAGCTTAGGGGTGGGGCTGAACACTGAAGCTTTCTTT
CDR3: CASSLGVGLNTEAFF

J: TRBJ2-1
size: NA
D: TRBD1
V: TRBV11-2
DNA: TGTGCCAGCACCCTGACAGGGACCAATGAGCAGTTCTTC
CDR3: CASTLTGTNEQFF

J: TRBJ1-5
size: NA
D: TRBD1
V: TRBV6-2/TRBV6-3
DNA: TGTGCCAGCAGTACCCGACAGGGAGTGGGCCAGCCCCAGCATTTT
CDR3: CASSTRQGVGQPQHF

J: TRBJ1-1
size: NA
D: NA
V: TRBV6-5
DNA: TGTGCCAGTAGCGGGGCTCGGGCTGAAGCTTTCTTT
CDR3: CASSGARAEAFF

J: TRBJ2-5
size: once
D: NA
V: TRBV18
DNA: TGTGCCAGCTCACCTGGACTTCTCCAAGAGACCCAGTACTTC
CDR3: CASSPGLLQETQYF

J: TRBJ1-4
size: NA
D: NA
V: TRBV19
DNA: TGTGCCAGTAGTTACGGCAGGGTAGACGAAAAACTGTTTTTT
CDR3: CASSYGRVDEKLFF

J: TRBJ2-7
size: NA
D: NA
V: TRBV2
DNA: TGTGCCAGCAGTGAGGGGCAGTCGGGACGGCGTATTAGGTACGAGCAGTACTTC
CDR3: CASSEGQSGRRIRYEQYF

J: TRBJ2-3
size: NA
D: NA
V: TRBV6-4
DNA: TGTGCCAGCAGTGACTCGAGGGCGAGCACAGATACGCAGTATTTT
CDR3: CASSDSRASTDTQYF

J: TRBJ1-1
size: once
D: NA
V: TRBV27
DNA: TGTGCCAGCAGACAAAACAGCGGAATAGCTTTCTTT
CDR3: CASRQNSGIAFF

J: TRBJ1-5
size: NA
D: TRBD1
V: TRBV6-2/TRBV6-3
DNA: TGTGCCAGCAGTACTCGACAGGGGGCCGGAAGCAATCAGCCCCAGCATTTT
CDR3: CASSTRQGAGSNQPQHF

J: TRBJ1-3
size: NA
D: NA
V: TRBV7-2
DNA: TGTGCCAGCAGCCGGCTAGGGGGGAATGGAAACACCATATATTTT
CDR3: CASSRLGGNGNTIYF

J: TRBJ2-7
size: NA
D: NA
V: TRBV6-5
DNA: TGTGCCAGCGGGCAGGCTTACGAGCAGTACTTC
CDR3: CASGQAYEQYF

J: TRBJ1-1
size: NA
D: NA
V: TRBV5-1
DNA: TGCGCCAGCAGCTTGTCTCCCGGGCCGAACACTGAAGCTTTCTTT
CDR3: CASSLSPGPNTEAFF

J: TRBJ2-7
size: NA
D: NA
V: TRBV27
DNA: TGTGCCAGCAGTTTATCGACAGGAGAAAGGTACGAGCAGTACTTC
CDR3: CASSLSTGERYEQYF

J: TRBJ2-1
size: NA
D: TRBD2
V: TRBV7-3
DNA: TGTGCCAGCTCGATGTCCGGGACTAACGATGAGCAGTTCTTC
CDR3: CASSMSGTNDEQFF

J: TRBJ1-5
size: NA
D: TRBD1
V: TRBV7-2
DNA: TGTGCCAGCAGCTTATATCAGGGGGAAAATCAGCCCCAGCATTTT
CDR3: CASSLYQGENQPQHF

J: TRBJ1-5
size: NA
D: TRBD1
V: TRBV7-2
DNA: TGTGCCAGCAGCCCACCGCTGTGGAGTGGACAGGGCAATCAGCCCCAGCATTTT
CDR3: CASSPPLWSGQGNQPQHF

J: TRBJ2-1
size: NA
D: NA
V: TRBV21-1
DNA: TGTGCCAGCAGCACCGTGACAGGGAAAAATAATGAGCAGTTCTTC
CDR3: CASSTVTGKNNEQFF

J: TRBJ1-2
size: NA
D: NA
V: TRBV3-1/TRBV3-2
DNA: TGTGCCAGCAGTGAGGGCGGCAGCCTCTATGGCTACACCTTC
CDR3: CASSEGGSLYGYTF

J: TRBJ1-3
size: NA
D: TRBD1
V: TRBV9
DNA: TGTGCCAGCAGCGATGGGACAGGGTCAAGCTCTGGAAACACCATATATTTT
CDR3: CASSDGTGSSSGNTIYF

J: TRBJ1-2
size: NA
D: NA
V: TRBV5-1
DNA: TGCGCCAGCAGCCCCGAGGGGGATCCCACAAATGGCTACACCTTC
CDR3: CASSPEGDPTNGYTF

J: TRBJ2-1
size: NA
D: NA
V: TRBV5-4
DNA: TGTGCCAGCAGCTTGTCGACACTGATGCAGAATGAGCAGTTCTTC
CDR3: CASSLSTLMQNEQFF

J: TRBJ1-2
size: NA
D: TRBD1
V: TRBV9
DNA: TGTGCCAGCAGCGACGGACAGGGGGCCTATGGCTACACCTTC
CDR3: CASSDGQGAYGYTF